This TCR beta chain was recorded in a study of T cells in Graves' hyperthyroidism and ophthalmopathy. Findings of the study overall: Among thyroid clonotypes expanded above 0.001, most also appeared in blood.

Clinical symptoms, serum thyroxine and TRAb, thyroid ultrasound and orbital computed tomography were used for the diagnoses. The length of the CDR3 is 15 residues. Germline assignment: CDR1 SEHNR and CDR2 FQNEAQ (reference sequence). Trimming cost V 7 bases and J 0 bases, with 15 bases left between them. This clonotype was counted between two and nine times. Its target is unknown. RNA transcripts provided the source from which TCR beta CDR3 regions were amplified. Carried out on the TCR CDR3, a first-round RT-PCR used the HTBI primer set. TCRdb analysed the multiplex PCR reads with MiXCR anew, one entry per CDR3 protein. The data show about 710,000 distinct CDR3 sequences, about 16% seen once.

The gene calls are TRBV7-9 and TRBJ1-1; D possibly corresponds to TRBD1 (5 bases). This receptor was taken from a young man with Graves' hyperthyroidism. The source material was blood. The CDR3 loop is CASTYPGTVNTEAFF. DNA of the CDR3: TGTGCCAGCACGTATCCCGGGACGGTGAACACTGAAGCTTTCTTT. Together with reference TRBV7-9 and TRBJ1-1, the CDR3 gives the full variable domain: DTGVSQNPRHKITKRGQNVTFRCDPISEHNRLYWYRQTLGQGPEFLTYFQNEAQLEKSRLLSDRFSAERPKGSFSTLEIQRTEQGDSAMYLCASTYPGTVNTEAFFGQGTRLTVV.